The source of this T cell receptor beta chain is a study of shared clonotypes between healthy human individuals. Study-wide results and caveats: On the whole, naive subsets had larger estimated richness than memory subsets had. Non-shared clonotypes were found to have lower generation probabilities than the clonotypes that were shared by all four of the sorted-subset donors. At large depth, rarefaction still showed sorted-subset sequencing to be incomplete.

Germline V gives CDR1 SNHLY, CDR2 FYNNEI. The V gene lost 2 bases and the J gene lost 2 bases, with 19 bases spanning the gap. The CDR3 runs 18 residues. On this clone: Its target is not known.

The data were produced by immunoSEQ multiplex PCR, yet TCRdb's version contains in-frame clones alone and is incomplete. The data hold around 700,000 clones, with about two thirds observed a single time. The rearrangement links TRBV2 to TRBJ1-5, with D maybe TRBD1 (5 bases). The clonotype comes from a woman aged 30 to 39 in good health. The material sequenced was memory CD4+ T cells sorted from blood. Noted subset: CD45RA-negative fraction. The CDR3 region is CASSENGHRQGGNQPQHF. As DNA, the CDR3 is TGTGCCAGCAGTGAAAACGGACATAGGCAGGGCGGCAATCAGCCCCAGCATTTT.